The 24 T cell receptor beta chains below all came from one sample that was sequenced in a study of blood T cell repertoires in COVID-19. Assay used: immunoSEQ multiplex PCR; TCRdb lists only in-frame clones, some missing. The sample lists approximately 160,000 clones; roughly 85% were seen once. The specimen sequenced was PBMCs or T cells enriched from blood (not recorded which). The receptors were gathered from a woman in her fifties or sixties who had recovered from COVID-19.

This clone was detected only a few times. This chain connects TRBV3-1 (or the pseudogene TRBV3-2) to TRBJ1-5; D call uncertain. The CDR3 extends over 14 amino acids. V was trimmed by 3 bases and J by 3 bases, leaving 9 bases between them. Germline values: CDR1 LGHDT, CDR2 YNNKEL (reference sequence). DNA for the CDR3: TGTGCCAGCAGCCATTCAGGTTACAATCAGCCCCAGCATTTT. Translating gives CASSHSGYNQPQHF.

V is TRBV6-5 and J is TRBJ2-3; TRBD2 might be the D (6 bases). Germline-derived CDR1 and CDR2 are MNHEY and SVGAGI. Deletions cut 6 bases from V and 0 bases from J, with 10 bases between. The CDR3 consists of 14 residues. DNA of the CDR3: TGTGCCAGCAGCTCAGGGACTAGCACAGATACGCAGTATTTT. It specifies CASSSGTSTDTQYF.

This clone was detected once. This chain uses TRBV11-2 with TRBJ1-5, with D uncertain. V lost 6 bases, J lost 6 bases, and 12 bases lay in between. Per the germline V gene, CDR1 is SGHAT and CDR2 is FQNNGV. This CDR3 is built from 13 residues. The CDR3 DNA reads TGTGCCAGCAGTCCCGGGGTGGGTCAGCCCCAGCATTTT. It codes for CASSPGVGQPQHF.

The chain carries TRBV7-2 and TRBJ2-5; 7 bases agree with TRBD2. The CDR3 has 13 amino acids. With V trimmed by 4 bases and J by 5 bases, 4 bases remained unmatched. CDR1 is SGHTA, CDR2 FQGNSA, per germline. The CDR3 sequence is CASSSRERETQYF. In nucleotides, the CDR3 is TGTGCCAGCAGCTCGCGGGAGCGGGAGACCCAGTACTTC.

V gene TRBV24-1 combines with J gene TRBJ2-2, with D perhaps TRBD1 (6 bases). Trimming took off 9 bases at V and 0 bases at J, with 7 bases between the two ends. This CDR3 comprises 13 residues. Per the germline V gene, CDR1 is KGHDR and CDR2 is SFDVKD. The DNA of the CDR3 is TGTGCCACCCGGACAGCGAACACCGGGGAGCTGTTTTTT. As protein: CATRTANTGELFF.

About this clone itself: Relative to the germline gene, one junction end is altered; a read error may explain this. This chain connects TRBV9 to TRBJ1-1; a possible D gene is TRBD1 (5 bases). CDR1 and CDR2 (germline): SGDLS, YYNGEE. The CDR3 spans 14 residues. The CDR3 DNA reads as TGTGCCAGTAGCGAGAGGGAGGGGATGTCTGAAGCTTTCTTT. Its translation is CASSEREGMSEAFF.

CDR3 DNA sequence: TGCGCCAGCAGCTTGGATTACGGGACACAGAAAGGTGAAGCTTTCTTT. Residues: CASSLDYGTQKGEAFF. This chain uses TRBV5-1 with TRBJ1-1; perhaps TRBD1 as D (6 bases). Trimming cost V 0 bases and J 7 bases, with 19 bases left between them. The V gene's germline CDR1 is SGHRS and CDR2 YFSETQ. The CDR3 contains 16 residues.

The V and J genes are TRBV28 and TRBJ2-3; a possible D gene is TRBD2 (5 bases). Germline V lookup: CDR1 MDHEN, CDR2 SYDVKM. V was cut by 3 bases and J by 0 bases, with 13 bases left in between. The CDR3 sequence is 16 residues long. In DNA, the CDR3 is TGTGCCAGCAGTTTCTTCCACACGGGAAGCACAGATACGCAGTATTTT. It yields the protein CASSFFHTGSTDTQYF.

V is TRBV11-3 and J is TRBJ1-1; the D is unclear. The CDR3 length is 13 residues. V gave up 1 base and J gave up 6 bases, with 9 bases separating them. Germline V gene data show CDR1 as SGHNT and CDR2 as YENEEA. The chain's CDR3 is CASSLGVLAEAFF. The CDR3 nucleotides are TGTGCCAGCAGCTTAGGAGTGTTGGCTGAAGCTTTCTTT.

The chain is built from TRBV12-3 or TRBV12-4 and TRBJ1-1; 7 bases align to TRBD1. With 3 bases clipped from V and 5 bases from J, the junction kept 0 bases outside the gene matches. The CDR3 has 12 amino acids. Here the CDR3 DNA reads TGTGCCAGCAGTTTGGGACAGACTGAAGCTTTCTTT. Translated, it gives CASSLGQTEAFF.

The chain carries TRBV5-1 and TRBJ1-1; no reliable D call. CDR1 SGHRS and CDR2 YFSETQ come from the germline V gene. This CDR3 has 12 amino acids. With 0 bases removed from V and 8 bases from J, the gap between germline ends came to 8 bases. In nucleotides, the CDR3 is TGCGCCAGCAGCTTGGGGGCACAAGAAGCTTTCTTT. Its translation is CASSLGAQEAFF.

The CDR3 DNA reads as TGTGCCAGCAGTGAACAGACAGGGTACGAGCAGTACGTC. Protein product: CASSEQTGYEQYV. V is TRBV6-1 and J is TRBJ2-7; 7 bases line up with TRBD1. Unmatched junction bases numbered 2, after V lost 2 bases and J lost 4 bases. Germline V gene data show CDR1 as MNHNS and CDR2 as SASEGT. CDR3 length: 13 amino acids.

The CDR3 sequence: CASSLRTGFWGYTF. DNA of the CDR3: TGTGCCAGCAGTCTGCGAACAGGGTTTTGGGGCTACACCTTC. J is TRBJ1-2 and V is TRBV28, with D tentatively TRBD1 (6 bases). Between the trimmed V and J ends, which lost 5 bases and 8 bases, there was a span of 18 bases. Per germline, CDR1 MDHEN and CDR2 SYDVKM. This CDR3 is 14 amino acids long.

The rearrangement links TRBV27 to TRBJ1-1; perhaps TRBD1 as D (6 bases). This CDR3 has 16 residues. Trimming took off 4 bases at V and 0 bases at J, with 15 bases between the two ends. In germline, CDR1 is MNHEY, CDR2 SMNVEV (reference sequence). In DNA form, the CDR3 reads TGTGCCAGCAGTTGGGGGGGGCAGGGATTGAACACTGAAGCTTTCTTT. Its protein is CASSWGGQGLNTEAFF.

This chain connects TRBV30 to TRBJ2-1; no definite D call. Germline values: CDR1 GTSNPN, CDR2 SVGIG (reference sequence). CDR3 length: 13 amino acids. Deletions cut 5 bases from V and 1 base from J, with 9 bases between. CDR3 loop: CAWSRRSYNEQFF. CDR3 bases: TGTGCCTGGTCTAGGCGTTCCTACAATGAGCAGTTCTTC.

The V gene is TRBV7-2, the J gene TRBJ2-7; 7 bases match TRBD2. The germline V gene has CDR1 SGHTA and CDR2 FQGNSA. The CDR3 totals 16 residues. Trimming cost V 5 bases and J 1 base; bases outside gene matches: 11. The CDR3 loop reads CASSPVVPGGSYEQYV. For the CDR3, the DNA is TGTGCCAGCAGCCCAGTCGTGCCGGGAGGTTCCTACGAGCAGTACGTC.

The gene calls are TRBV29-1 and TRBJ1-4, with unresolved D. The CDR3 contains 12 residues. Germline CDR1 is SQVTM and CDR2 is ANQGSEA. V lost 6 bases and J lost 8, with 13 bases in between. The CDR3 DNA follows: TGCAGCGTCGGCCGGGGAGCCGAAAAACTGTTTTTT. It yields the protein CSVGRGAEKLFF.

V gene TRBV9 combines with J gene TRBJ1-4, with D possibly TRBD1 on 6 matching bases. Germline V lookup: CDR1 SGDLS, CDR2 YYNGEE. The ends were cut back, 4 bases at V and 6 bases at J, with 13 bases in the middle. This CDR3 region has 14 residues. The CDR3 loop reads CASSLRGADEKLFF. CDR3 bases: TGTGCCAGCAGCCTACGGGGGGCAGATGAAAAACTGTTTTTT.

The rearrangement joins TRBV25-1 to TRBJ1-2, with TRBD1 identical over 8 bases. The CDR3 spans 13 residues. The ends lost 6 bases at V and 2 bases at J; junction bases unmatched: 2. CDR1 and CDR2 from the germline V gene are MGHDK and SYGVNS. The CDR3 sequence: CASRGTGNYGYTF. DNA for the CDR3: TGTGCCAGCAGAGGGACAGGCAACTATGGCTACACCTTC.

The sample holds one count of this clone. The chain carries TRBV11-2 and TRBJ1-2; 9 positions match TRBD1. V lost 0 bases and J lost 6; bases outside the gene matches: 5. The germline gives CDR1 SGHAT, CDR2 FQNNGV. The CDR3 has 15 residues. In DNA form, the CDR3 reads TGTGCCAGCAGCTTAGATCGCCGGACAGGGGATGGCTACACCTTC. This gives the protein CASSLDRRTGDGYTF.

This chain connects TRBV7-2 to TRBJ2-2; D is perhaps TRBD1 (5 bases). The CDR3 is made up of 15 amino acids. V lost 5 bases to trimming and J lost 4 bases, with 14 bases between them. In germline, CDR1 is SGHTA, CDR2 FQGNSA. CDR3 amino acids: CASSAQGRSTGELFF. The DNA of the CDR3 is TGTGCCAGCAGCGCCCAGGGTAGGAGCACCGGGGAGCTGTTTTTT.

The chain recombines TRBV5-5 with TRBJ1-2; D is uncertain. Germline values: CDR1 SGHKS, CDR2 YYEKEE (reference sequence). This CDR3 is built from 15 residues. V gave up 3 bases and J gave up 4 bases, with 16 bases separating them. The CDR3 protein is CASSSGAYPLYGYTF. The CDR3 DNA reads TGTGCCAGCAGCTCCGGAGCCTACCCGCTCTATGGCTACACCTTC.

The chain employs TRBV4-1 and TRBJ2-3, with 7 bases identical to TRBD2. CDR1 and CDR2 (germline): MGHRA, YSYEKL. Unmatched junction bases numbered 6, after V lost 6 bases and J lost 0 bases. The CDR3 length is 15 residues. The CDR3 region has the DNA TGCGCCAGCAGAAAAGGCGGGGGAAGCACAGATACGCAGTATTTT. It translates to CASRKGGGSTDTQYF.

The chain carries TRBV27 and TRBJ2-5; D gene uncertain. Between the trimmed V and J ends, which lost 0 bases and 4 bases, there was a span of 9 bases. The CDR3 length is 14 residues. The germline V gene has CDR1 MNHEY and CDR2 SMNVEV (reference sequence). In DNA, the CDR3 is TGTGCCAGCAGTTTATCAACCTCCGGAGAGACCCAGTACTTC. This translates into CASSLSTSGETQYF.